This TCR beta chain was sequenced in a study of cytomegalovirus exposure and HLA in healthy donors. The study's findings and limits: In a later analysis, donors in an Asian-associated ancestry cluster reportedly had fewer N-insertions in productive TCRs than the cohort mean. An observed cluster of highly shared sequence variants was recorded as a likely sequencing artifact.

A word on this clone: Its target is not known.

Use of 60 Vbeta and 13 Jbeta primers characterized the PCR. Source study methods: In a later analysis, of some 80 million unique beta chains, about 12 million appeared in at least two donors. The method was immunoSEQ multiplex PCR; TCRdb's version includes in-frame clones alone and lacks a portion of them. The V and J calls and clone size were taken over from that table, and D and trimming were inferred from the DNA. Of roughly 130,000 clones listed, 81% were seen once; the top ten hold about 0.76%. Sequencing was done on a sample of PBMCs. This clonotype was obtained from a man aged 18 to 29 in good health and CMV-seronegative.

The CDR3 nucleotides read TGTGCCAGCAGTTTCGCTAGCGGGGTGCTGACCGGGGAGCTGTTTTTT. Protein: CASSFASGVLTGELFF. This chain uses TRBV27 with TRBJ2-2; 9 nucleotides agree with TRBD2. Germline V gene sequence: CDR1 MNHEY, CDR2 SMNVEV (reference sequence). The CDR3 loop spans 16 amino acids. The V gene end was trimmed by 3 bases and the J gene end by 5 bases; junction bases not matched to a gene: 7.